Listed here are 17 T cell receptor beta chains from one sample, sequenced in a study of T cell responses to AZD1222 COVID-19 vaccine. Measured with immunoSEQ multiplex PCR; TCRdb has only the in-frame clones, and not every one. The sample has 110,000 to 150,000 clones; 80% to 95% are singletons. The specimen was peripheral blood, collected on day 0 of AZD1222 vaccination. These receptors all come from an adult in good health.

CDR3 sequence: CATRSAPVSFSGNTIYF. The DNA for the CDR3 is TGTGCCACCAGATCGGCCCCGGTTTCGTTCTCTGGAAACACCATATATTTT. The J gene is TRBJ1-3, the V gene TRBV24-1; D call uncertain. The CDR3 loop spans 17 amino acids. Trimming took off 7 bases at V and 0 bases at J, with 18 bases between the two ends. Germline V gives CDR1 KGHDR, CDR2 SFDVKD.

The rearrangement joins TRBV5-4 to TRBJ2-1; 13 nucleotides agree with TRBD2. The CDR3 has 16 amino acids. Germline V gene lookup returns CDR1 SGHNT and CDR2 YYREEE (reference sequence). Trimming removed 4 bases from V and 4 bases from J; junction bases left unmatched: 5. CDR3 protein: CASSLGLAGPYNEQFF. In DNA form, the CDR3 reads TGTGCCAGCAGCCTGGGACTAGCGGGACCTTACAATGAGCAGTTCTTC.

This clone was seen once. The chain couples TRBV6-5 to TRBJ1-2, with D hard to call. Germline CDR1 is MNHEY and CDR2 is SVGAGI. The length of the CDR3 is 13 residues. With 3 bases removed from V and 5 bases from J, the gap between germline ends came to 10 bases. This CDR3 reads CASSYLGSYGYTF. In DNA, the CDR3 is TGTGCCAGCAGTTATTTGGGTTCGTATGGCTACACCTTC.

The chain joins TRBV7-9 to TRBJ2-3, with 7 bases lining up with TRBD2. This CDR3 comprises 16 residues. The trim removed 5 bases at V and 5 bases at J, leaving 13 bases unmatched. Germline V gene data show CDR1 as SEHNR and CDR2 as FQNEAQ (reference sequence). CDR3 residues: CASSPLALGAGDTQYF. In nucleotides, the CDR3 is TGTGCCAGCAGCCCACTAGCGCTCGGAGCGGGAGATACGCAGTATTTT.

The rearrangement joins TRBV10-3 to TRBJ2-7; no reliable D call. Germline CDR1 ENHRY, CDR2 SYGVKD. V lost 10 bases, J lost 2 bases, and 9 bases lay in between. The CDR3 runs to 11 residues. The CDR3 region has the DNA TGTGCCACCGCAGGAGCCTACGAGCAGTACTTC. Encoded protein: CATAGAYEQYF.

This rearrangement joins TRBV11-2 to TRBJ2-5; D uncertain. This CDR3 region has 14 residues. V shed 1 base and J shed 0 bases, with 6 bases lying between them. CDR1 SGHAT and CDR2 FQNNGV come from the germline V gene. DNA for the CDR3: TGTGCCAGCAGCTTAGTTCAGTACCAAGAGACCCAGTACTTC. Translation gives CASSLVQYQETQYF.

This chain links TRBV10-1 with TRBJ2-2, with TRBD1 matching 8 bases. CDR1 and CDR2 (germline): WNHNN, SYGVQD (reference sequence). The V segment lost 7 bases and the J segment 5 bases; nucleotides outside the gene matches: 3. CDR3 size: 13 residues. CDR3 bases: TGCGCCAGCATGGGACAGGCGACCGGGGAGCTGTTTTTT. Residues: CASMGQATGELFF.

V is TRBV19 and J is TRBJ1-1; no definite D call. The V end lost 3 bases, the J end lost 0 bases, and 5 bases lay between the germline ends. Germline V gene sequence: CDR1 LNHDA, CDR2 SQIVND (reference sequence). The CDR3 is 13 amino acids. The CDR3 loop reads CASSMDLNTEAFF. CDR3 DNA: TGTGCCAGTAGTATGGACCTGAACACTGAAGCTTTCTTT.

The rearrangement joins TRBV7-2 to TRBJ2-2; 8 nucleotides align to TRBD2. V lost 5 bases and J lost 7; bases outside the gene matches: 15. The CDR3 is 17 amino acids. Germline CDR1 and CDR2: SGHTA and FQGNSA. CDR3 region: CASSLGLAPTIGGELFF. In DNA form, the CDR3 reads TGTGCCAGCAGCCTTGGACTAGCCCCTACCATCGGCGGGGAGCTGTTTTTT.

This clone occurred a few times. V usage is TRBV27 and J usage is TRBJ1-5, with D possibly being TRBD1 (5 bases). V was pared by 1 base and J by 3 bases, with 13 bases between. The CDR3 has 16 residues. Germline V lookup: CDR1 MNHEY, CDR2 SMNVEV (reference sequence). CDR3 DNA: TGTGCCAGCAGTTTATTTGGTGGCAGGGTCAATCAGCCCCAGCATTTT. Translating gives CASSLFGGRVNQPQHF.

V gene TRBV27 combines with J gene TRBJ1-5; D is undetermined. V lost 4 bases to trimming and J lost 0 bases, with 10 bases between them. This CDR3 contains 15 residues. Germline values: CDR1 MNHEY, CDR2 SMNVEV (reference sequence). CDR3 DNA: TGTGCCAGCAGTTCCACAGCCTATAGCAATCAGCCCCAGCATTTT. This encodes CASSSTAYSNQPQHF.

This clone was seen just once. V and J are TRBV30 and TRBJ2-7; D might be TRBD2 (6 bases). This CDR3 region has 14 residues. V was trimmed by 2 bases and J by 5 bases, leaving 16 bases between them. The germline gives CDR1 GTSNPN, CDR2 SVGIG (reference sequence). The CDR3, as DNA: TGTGCCTGGAGTTCAGGGACTTTAACGGACGAGCAGTACTTC. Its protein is CAWSSGTLTDEQYF.

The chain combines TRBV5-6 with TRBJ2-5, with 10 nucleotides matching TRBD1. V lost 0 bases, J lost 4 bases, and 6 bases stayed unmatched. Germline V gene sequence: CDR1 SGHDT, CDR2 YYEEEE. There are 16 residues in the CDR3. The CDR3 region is CASSLGGQGTGETQYF. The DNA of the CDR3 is TGTGCCAGCAGCTTGGGGGGACAGGGGACCGGAGAGACCCAGTACTTC.

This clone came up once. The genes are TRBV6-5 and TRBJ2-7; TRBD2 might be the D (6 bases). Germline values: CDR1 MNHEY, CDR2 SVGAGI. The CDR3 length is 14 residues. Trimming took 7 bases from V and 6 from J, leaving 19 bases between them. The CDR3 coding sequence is TGTGCCAGCACCAAATACGGGACTCTTACCGAGCAGTACTTC. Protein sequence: CASTKYGTLTEQYF.

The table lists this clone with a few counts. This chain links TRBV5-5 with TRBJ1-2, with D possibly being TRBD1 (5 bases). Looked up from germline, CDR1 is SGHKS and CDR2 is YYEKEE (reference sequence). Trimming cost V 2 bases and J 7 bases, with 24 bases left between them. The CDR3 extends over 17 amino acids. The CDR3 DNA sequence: TGTGCCAGCAGCTTAAACCTTTGGGTGGGGGAGCTATCTGGCTACACCTTC. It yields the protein CASSLNLWVGELSGYTF. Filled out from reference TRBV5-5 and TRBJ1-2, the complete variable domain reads DAGVTQSPTHLIKTRGQQVTLRCSPISGHKSVSWYQQVLGQGPQFIFQYYEKEERGRGNFPDRFSARQFPNYSSELNVNALLLGDSALYLCASSLNLWVGELSGYTFGSGTRLTVV.

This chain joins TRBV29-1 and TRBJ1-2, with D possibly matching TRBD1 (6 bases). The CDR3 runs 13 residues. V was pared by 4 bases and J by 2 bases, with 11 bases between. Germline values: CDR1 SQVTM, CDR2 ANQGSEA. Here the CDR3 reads CSVGEGGNYGYTF. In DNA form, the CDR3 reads TGCAGCGTTGGCGAAGGGGGAAACTATGGCTACACCTTC.

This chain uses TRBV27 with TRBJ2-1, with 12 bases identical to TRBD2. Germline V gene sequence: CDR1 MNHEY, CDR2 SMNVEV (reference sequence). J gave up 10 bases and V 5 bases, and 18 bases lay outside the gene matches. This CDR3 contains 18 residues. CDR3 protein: CASSRSSGRARGFGEQFF. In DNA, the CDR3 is TGTGCCAGCAGTCGTTCTAGCGGGAGGGCCAGAGGGTTCGGGGAGCAGTTCTTC.